Listed below are T cell receptor beta chains from one sample, sequenced in a study of PD-L1 blockade in urothelial cancer. Data came from immunoSEQ multiplex PCR; TCRdb stores just in-frame clones and leaves some out. The repertoire consists of more than 60,000 clones, with roughly 90% occurring once and the leading ten covering 11%. The specimen comprised PBMCs, sampled around atezolizumab (anti-PD-L1) treatment. These receptors came from a man aged 60 to 69 with urothelial cancer. Each CDR3 is given with its conserved first and last residue. D genes are given only for firm matches. Clone size is given for some rows only: seen once, a few or many times, or a class if the clone is expanded.

TRBJ1-2	TRBV9	TRBD1	-	TGTGCCAGCAGCGTATCAAGGGGGACAGAAGGAAACTATGGCTACACCTTC	CASSVSRGTEGNYGYTF
TRBJ1-2	TRBV29-1	TRBD1	once	TGCAGCGTTCGGACAGGGCCGGACTATGGCTACACCTTC	CSVRTGPDYGYTF
TRBJ2-7	TRBV9	-	-	TGTGCCAGCCCCCCCTTGACAGACTACGAGCAGTACTTC	CASPPLTDYEQYF
TRBJ1-2	TRBV28	TRBD1	-	TGTGCCAGCAGTTTCCCAGGGGGCGGGTATGGCTACACCTTC	CASSFPGGGYGYTF
TRBJ2-7	TRBV4-3	-	-	TGCGCCAGCAGCCCCCGGCTAGCCCACGAGCAGTACTTC	CASSPRLAHEQYF
TRBJ2-7	TRBV28	-	-	TGTGCCAGCAGTTCTCCCTGGGGGGGGGCATTCTCCTACGAGCAGTACTTC	CASSSPWGGAFSYEQYF
TRBJ2-7	TRBV9	TRBD2	-	TGTGCCAGCAGCGTAGGACCGGGACTAGCGGGAGGGGGAGAGCAGTACTTC	CASSVGPGLAGGGEQYF
TRBJ2-3	TRBV5-8	-	-	TGTGCCAGCAGCTTCACCGGCGGTCTCGCAGATACGCAGTATTTT	CASSFTGGLADTQYF
TRBJ2-7	TRBV7-9	-	few	TGTGCCAGCAGCCCCAGTCCCTACGAGCAGTACTTC	CASSPSPYEQYF
TRBJ2-7	TRBV30	-	-	TGTGCCTGGACCGTATCCGGGGGCGAGCAGTACTTC	CAWTVSGGEQYF
TRBJ2-2	TRBV6-1	TRBD1	-	TGTGCCAGCCGGCGGACAGGGGACACCGGGGAGCTGTTTTTT	CASRRTGDTGELFF
TRBJ2-2	TRBV29-1	-	-	TGCAGCGTTGAAGATCAAGGGGCCACCGGGGAGCTGTTTTTT	CSVEDQGATGELFF